The entry that follows covers one TCR beta chain sequence. What antigen it recognizes has not been identified. The input lacks base qualities; no much larger clone sits a single base away. These data belong to a study of a mutant IDH1 vaccine in newly diagnosed glioma (dated by TCRdb to the early 2020s). Regarding the research as a whole: Across visits V03 through V10, patients got a total of eight vaccinations, given in weeks 1, 3, 5, 7, 11, 15, 19 and 23. Vaccination was initiated 4-6 weeks after radiotherapy alone, or concurrently with temozolomide cycles in the chemotherapy-containing groups. The roughly 30 treated patients were roughly 62% male and roughly 40% female, with a mean age of around 40 years. Before enrollment, most patients had been given radiochemotherapy with temozolomide as standard therapy, while the rest had received either radiotherapy alone or temozolomide alone. Six visits were used for peripheral blood collection: V03 (baseline), V05, V07, V10, V12 and V13. For exploratory analyses, longitudinal TCRB deep sequencing was carried out in about two dozen treated patients wherever samples were available. Points the paper makes about the study in general: Vaccine-induced immune responses across multiple MHC alleles were detected in 80% to 95% of patients. Availability determined which PBMC samples were chosen for TCRB deep sequencing. According to the authors, sample limitations meant that analyses of patient blood samples could not be reproduced. Changes in the top peripheral T cell clonotypes picked up by TCRB sequencing did not appear to be linked to pseudoprogression.

The junction shows trimming of 6 bases on V and 3 bases on J, plus 15 bases between the germline ends. Reading the germline V gene (reference sequence) gives CDR1 LNHDA and CDR2 SQIVND. Inclusive of the bounding cysteine and phenylalanine, the CDR3 is 15 residues long. The sequence is cut down to CDR3 DNA, 45 bases in frame from base 1. The time point label, read with the paper, signifies: week 23, last vaccination. Every vaccine dose consisted of 300 ug of a 20-mer mutant IDH1 peptide in Montanide, administered subcutaneously together with topical imiquimod. Donors had newly diagnosed WHO grade 3 or 4 IDH1-mutant astrocytomas with loss of nuclear ATRX. The samples were drawn from NOA16, a multicentre, single-arm, open-label phase I trial in Germany that tested a mutant IDH1 peptide vaccine in humans for the first time. Genomic DNA for TCRB sequencing was extracted from EDTA blood using the DNeasy Blood and Tissue Kit.

Library prep was done by the immunoSEQ multiplex PCR assay. Following the manufacturer's protocol, the hsTCRB Kit was used to amplify rearranged TCR beta chain sequences. Sequencing of TCRB libraries was carried out on an Illumina MiSeq. The study's processing was this. Demultiplexing, trimming and gene mapping were performed with the kit vendor's proprietary platform. The table comes from immuneACCESS by way of TCRdb, which keeps in-frame sequences with V and J called. Part of the clones is missing from these tables; in studies checked, under half for an unresolved V gene and the rest for unknown reasons. V and J calls and clone size are those listed in that table; D and trimming were worked out from the DNA. The sample table shows tens of thousands of clones, and roughly 80% are seen once. The biggest ten clones account for about 6.3% of the sample.

This sample comprised PBMCs, obtained from a glioma patient whose treatment included an IDH1 peptide vaccine. Rearrangement joined TRBV19 to TRBJ1-5; no D gene is confidently identified. This receptor was taken from a man aged 40-50 years with glioma. The encoded CDR3 is CASSGPSGSNQPQHF. The DNA reads TGTGCCAGTAGCGGACCTTCAGGTTCCAATCAGCCCCAGCATTTT.